The next 19 T cell receptor beta chains were all read from a single sample in a study of blood T cell repertoires in COVID-19. TCRdb's copy holds only in-frame clones and misses some; the assay was immunoSEQ multiplex PCR. The sample shows 150,000 to 200,000 clones, approximately 80% of them seen only once. The material sequenced was PBMCs or T cells enriched from blood (not recorded which). The receptor set was obtained from a woman aged 55-69 years who had recovered from COVID-19.

The V gene is TRBV10-3, the J gene TRBJ2-5; TRBD1 aligns across 8 bases. V lost 4 bases, J lost 0 bases, and 10 bases stayed unmatched. Germline V gene lookup returns CDR1 ENHRY and CDR2 SYGVKD. The CDR3 length is 17 residues. The DNA for the CDR3 is TGTGCCATCAGTGGGAGTCCCGGGACAGGTAACCAAGAGACCCAGTACTTC. Translation: CAISGSPGTGNQETQYF.

V gene TRBV27 combines with J gene TRBJ2-7, with TRBD1 matching over 7 bases. Losses at the gene ends were 3 bases for V and 0 bases for J; bases not matched to a gene: 8. Germline CDR1 is MNHEY and CDR2 is SMNVEV (reference sequence). The CDR3 loop spans 16 amino acids. CDR3 DNA sequence: TGTGCCAGCAGTTTCCGCCGACAGGGTGGCTCCTACGAGCAGTACTTC. Translated, it gives CASSFRRQGGSYEQYF.

The genes are TRBV4-2 and TRBJ2-3; 10 bases agree with TRBD1. CDR3 length: 15 residues. From germline, CDR1 is LGHNA and CDR2 YNFKEQ. V lost 3 bases, J lost 7 bases, and 7 bases stayed unmatched. DNA of the CDR3: TGTGCCAGCAGCCAGGGGGGACAGGGGTTAAATACGCAGTATTTT. Residues: CASSQGGQGLNTQYF.

V usage is TRBV27 and J usage is TRBJ2-6; the D gene is possibly TRBD1 (5 bases). The CDR3 spans 15 residues. V shed 2 bases and J shed 4 bases, with 9 bases lying between them. Germline values: CDR1 MNHEY, CDR2 SMNVEV (reference sequence). Here the CDR3 DNA reads TGTGCCAGCAGTTTAAGTAGGGGAGGGGCCAACGTCCTGACTTTC. Encoded protein: CASSLSRGGANVLTF.

CDR3 sequence (DNA): TGTGCCAGCAGCTCGGACAGGAACACTGAAGCTTTCTTT. As protein: CASSSDRNTEAFF. The V gene is TRBV7-7, the J gene TRBJ1-1; D is possibly TRBD1 (6 bases). V lost 4 bases and J lost 1, with 7 bases in between. The germline V gene has CDR1 SSHAT and CDR2 FNYEAQ (reference sequence). The CDR3 is made up of 13 amino acids.

The chain is built from TRBV5-1 and TRBJ1-1; D might be TRBD1 (5 bases). CDR3 length: 15 residues. The germline CDR1 and CDR2 sequences are SGHRS and YFSETQ. Deletions cut 1 base from V and 1 base from J, with 11 bases between. This chain's CDR3 is CASSLQVTENTEAFF. The CDR3 DNA follows: TGCGCCAGCAGCTTGCAGGTGACAGAGAACACTGAAGCTTTCTTT.

The rearrangement joins TRBV4-1 to TRBJ1-5; a weak D match, TRBD1 (5 bases). The germline gives CDR1 MGHRA, CDR2 YSYEKL. CDR3 size: 15 residues. V lost 0 bases to trimming and J lost 6 bases, with 12 bases between them. This chain's CDR3 is CASSQEAGGGQPQHF. The CDR3, as DNA: TGCGCCAGCAGCCAAGAGGCGGGGGGAGGTCAGCCCCAGCATTTT.

The chain has TRBV5-1 and TRBJ1-2; 10 bases are a match to TRBD1. This CDR3 region has 13 residues. Germline values: CDR1 SGHRS, CDR2 YFSETQ. J was trimmed by 8 bases and V by 3 bases; bases with no gene match: 4. As DNA, the CDR3 is TGCGCCAGCAGCTCGACAGGGGGCGAAGGCTACACCTTC. Translating it yields CASSSTGGEGYTF.

This chain connects TRBV7-2 to TRBJ2-1; 9 nucleotides agree with TRBD2. With 1 base clipped from V and 2 bases from J, the junction kept 9 bases outside the gene matches. CDR1 is SGHTA, CDR2 FQGNSA, per germline. The CDR3 length is 18 residues. The CDR3 sequence is CASSLGGLAGGPYNEQFF. The DNA of the CDR3 is TGTGCCAGCAGCTTAGGGGGTCTTGCGGGAGGGCCCTACAATGAGCAGTTCTTC.

The table lists this clone with a count of one. The V gene is TRBV6-5, the J gene TRBJ1-1, with 7 bases identical to TRBD1. Unmatched junction bases numbered 11, after V lost 7 bases and J lost 6 bases. This CDR3 region has 14 residues. The germline CDR1 and CDR2 sequences are MNHEY and SVGAGI. The CDR3 region has the DNA TGTGCCAGCACTCAGGGGGGAAATGTTCCTGAAGCTTTCTTT. This codes for CASTQGGNVPEAFF.

The V and J genes are TRBV5-4 and TRBJ1-2, with D unresolved. CDR1 SGHNT and CDR2 YYREEE come from the germline V gene (reference sequence). The CDR3 length is 14 residues. V dropped 0 bases and J dropped 7 bases, with 13 bases sitting between them. The CDR3 loop is CASSLETGVGGYTF. The DNA of the CDR3 is TGTGCCAGCAGCTTGGAGACGGGAGTGGGTGGCTACACCTTC. Full variable domain (outside the CDR3, taken from reference TRBV5-4 and TRBJ1-2): ETGVTQSPTHLIKTRGQQVTLRCSSQSGHNTVSWYQQALGQGPQFIFQYYREEENGRGNFPPRFSGLQFPNYSSELNVNALELDDSALYLCASSLETGVGGYTFGSGTRLTVV.

The gene calls are TRBV5-5 and TRBJ1-2; D possibly corresponds to TRBD1 (6 bases). Germline V gene lookup returns CDR1 SGHKS and CDR2 YYEKEE (reference sequence). V dropped 1 base and J dropped 2 bases, with 6 bases sitting between them. This CDR3 contains 13 residues. The CDR3 is CASSLRGNYGYTF. CDR3 sequence (DNA): TGTGCCAGCAGCTTGAGGGGGAACTATGGCTACACCTTC.

In this sample, this clone turned up once. V is TRBV4-2 and J is TRBJ1-4, with 10 bases matching TRBD1. From germline, CDR1 is LGHNA and CDR2 YNFKEQ. Trimming cost V 0 bases and J 7 bases; bases outside gene matches: 8. This CDR3 is 17 amino acids long. This CDR3 reads CASSQDPGTGAGEKLFF. CDR3 DNA: TGTGCCAGCAGCCAAGATCCGGGGACAGGGGCGGGTGAAAAACTGTTTTTT.

This clone was observed once. The chain is built from TRBV7-9 and TRBJ1-1, with a weak D call TRBD1 (6 bases). V was trimmed by 5 bases and J by 5 bases, leaving 12 bases between them. The germline V gene has CDR1 SEHNR and CDR2 FQNEAQ (reference sequence). The CDR3 extends over 13 amino acids. For the CDR3, the DNA is TGTGCCAGCAGCACATTACAGGGTACTGAAGCTTTCTTT. It specifies CASSTLQGTEAFF.

This chain uses TRBV5-4 with TRBJ1-6; 9 nucleotides align to TRBD1. The junction had 8 bases not matched to a gene; V was cut back by 4 bases and J by 9 bases. The CDR3 has 15 residues. Germline V lookup: CDR1 SGHNT, CDR2 YYREEE (reference sequence). CDR3 nucleotides: TGTGCCAGCAGCACACAGGGGGCGCTTACTTCACCCCTCCACTTT. Protein sequence: CASSTQGALTSPLHF. The variable domain in full, completed from reference TRBV5-4 and TRBJ1-6, reads ETGVTQSPTHLIKTRGQQVTLRCSSQSGHNTVSWYQQALGQGPQFIFQYYREEENGRGNFPPRFSGLQFPNYSSELNVNALELDDSALYLCASSTQGALTSPLHFGNGTRLTVT.

The CDR3: CASSIGQGAEKLFF. The CDR3 DNA reads as TGTGCCAGCAGCATCGGACAGGGCGCTGAAAAACTGTTTTTT. The rearrangement joins TRBV6-5 to TRBJ1-4, with 8 positions matching TRBD1. The CDR3 length is 14 residues. Germline loops: CDR1 MNHEY, CDR2 SVGAGI. V lost 6 bases and J lost 7; bases outside the gene matches: 7.

This chain joins TRBV4-1 and TRBJ2-5; 13 bases are shared with TRBD2. This CDR3 is 18 amino acids long. Germline assignment: CDR1 MGHRA and CDR2 YSYEKL. V shed 1 base, J shed 1 base, and the junction held 6 bases outside the gene matches. CDR3 DNA sequence: TGCGCCAGCAGCCAAGGCCCCACTAGCGGGGGGGGCCAAGAGACCCAGTACTTC. This codes for CASSQGPTSGGGQETQYF.

The chain links TRBV5-1 to TRBJ1-6, with TRBD1 matching over 10 bases. The V gene's germline CDR1 is SGHRS and CDR2 YFSETQ. This CDR3 spans 15 amino acids. The V gene end was trimmed by 1 base and the J gene end by 9 bases; junction bases not matched to a gene: 4. The CDR3 DNA reads TGCGCCAGCAGCTTGACGGGACAGGGGCGTTCACCCCTCCACTTT. Amino acid sequence: CASSLTGQGRSPLHF.

The chain is built from TRBV9 and TRBJ2-3, with 13 bases identical to TRBD2. This CDR3 contains 16 residues. The V and J ends lost 3 bases and 1 base, in that order; junction bases with no gene match: 2. Germline V gives CDR1 SGDLS, CDR2 YYNGEE. CDR3 sequence (DNA): TGTGCCAGCAGCGCGGGACTAGCGGGACGCACAGATACGCAGTATTTT. Protein sequence: CASSAGLAGRTDTQYF.